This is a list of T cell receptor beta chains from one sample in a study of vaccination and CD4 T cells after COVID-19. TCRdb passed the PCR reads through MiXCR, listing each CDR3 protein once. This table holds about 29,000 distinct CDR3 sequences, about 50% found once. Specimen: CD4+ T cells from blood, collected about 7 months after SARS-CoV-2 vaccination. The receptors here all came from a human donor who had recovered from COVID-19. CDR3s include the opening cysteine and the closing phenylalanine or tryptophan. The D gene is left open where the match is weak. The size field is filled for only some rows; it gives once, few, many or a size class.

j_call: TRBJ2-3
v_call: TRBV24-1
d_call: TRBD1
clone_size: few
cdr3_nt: TGTGCCACCAAGTCGGGACAGGGGGCTGAAACAGATACGCAGTATTTT
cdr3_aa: CATKSGQGAETDTQYF

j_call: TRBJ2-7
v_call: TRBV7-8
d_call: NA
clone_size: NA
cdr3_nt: TGTGCCAGCACCACCCTAGGGGGACTAAACTCCGAGCAGTACTTC
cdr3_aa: CASTTLGGLNSEQYF

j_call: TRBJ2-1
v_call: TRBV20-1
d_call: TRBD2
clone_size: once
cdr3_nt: TGCAGTGCTGGAAGAAGCGGGAGACCGTCCTACAATGAGCAGTTCTTC
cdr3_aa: CSAGRSGRPSYNEQFF

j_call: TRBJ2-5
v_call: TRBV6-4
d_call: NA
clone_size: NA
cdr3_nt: TGTGCCAGCAGTGACTCGATAGGGGAGACCCAGTACTTC
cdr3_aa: CASSDSIGETQYF

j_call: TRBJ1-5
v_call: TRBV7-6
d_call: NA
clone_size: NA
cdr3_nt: TGTGCCAGCAGCCCCCAAAAGGGCTGGCAGCCCCAGCATTTT
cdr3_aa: CASSPQKGWQPQHF

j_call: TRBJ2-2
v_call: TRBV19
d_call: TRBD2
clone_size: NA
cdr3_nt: TGTGCCAGTAGTTCCCCGGGACTAGCGGGCACCGGGGAGCTGTTTTTT
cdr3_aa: CASSSPGLAGTGELFF

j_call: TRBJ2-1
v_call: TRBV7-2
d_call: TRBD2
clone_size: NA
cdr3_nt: TGTGCCAGCAGCTTAGTGGGGCGGGAGCTCTACAATGAGCAGTTCTTC
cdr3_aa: CASSLVGRELYNEQFF

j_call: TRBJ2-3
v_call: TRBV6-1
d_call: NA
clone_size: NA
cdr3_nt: TGTGCCAGCAGGCGGGGACACTCGGATACGCAGTATTTT
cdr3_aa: CASRRGHSDTQYF

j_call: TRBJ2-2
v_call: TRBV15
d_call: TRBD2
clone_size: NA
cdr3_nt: TGTGCCACCAGCAGGGACACTAGCGGGAGGCACACCGGGGAGCTGTTTTTT
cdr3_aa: CATSRDTSGRHTGELFF

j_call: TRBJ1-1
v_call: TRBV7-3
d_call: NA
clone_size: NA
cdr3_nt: TGTGCCAGCAGAAGCGACGCCTACACTGAAGCTTTCTTT
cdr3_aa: CASRSDAYTEAFF

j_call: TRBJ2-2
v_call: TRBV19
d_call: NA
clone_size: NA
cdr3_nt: TGTGCCAGTAGTTGGGCAGGGAGAGGGACCGGGGAGCTGTTTTTT
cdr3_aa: CASSWAGRGTGELFF

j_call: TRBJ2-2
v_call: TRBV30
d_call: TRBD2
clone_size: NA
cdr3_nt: TGTGCCAACCGACTAGCGGGGACCACCGGGGAGCTGTTTTTT
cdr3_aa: CANRLAGTTGELFF

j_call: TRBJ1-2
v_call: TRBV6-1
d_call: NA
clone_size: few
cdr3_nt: TGTGCCAGCAGACCCCCGGACCTCTCTGGCTACACCTTC
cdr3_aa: CASRPPDLSGYTF

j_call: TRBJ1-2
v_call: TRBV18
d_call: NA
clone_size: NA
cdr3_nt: TGTGCCAGCTCACTTCTCAGGGAACTATCGGATGGCTACACCTTC
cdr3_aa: CASSLLRELSDGYTF

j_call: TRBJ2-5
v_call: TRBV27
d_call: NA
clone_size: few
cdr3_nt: TGTGCCAGCAGTTTTTTGGGGGTCGAGACCCAGTACTTC
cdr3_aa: CASSFLGVETQYF

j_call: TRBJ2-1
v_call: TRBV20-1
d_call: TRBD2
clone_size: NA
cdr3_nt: TGCAGTGCTAGGCGGGAGATTCAGAATGAGCAGTTCTTC
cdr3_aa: CSARREIQNEQFF

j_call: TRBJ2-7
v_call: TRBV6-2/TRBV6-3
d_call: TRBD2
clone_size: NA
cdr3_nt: TGTGCCAGCAGCCGTCTAGCGGAACCCTACGAGCAGTACTTC
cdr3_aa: CASSRLAEPYEQYF

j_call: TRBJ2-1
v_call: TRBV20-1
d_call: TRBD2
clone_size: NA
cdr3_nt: TGCAGTGCTAGAACCGGGAGGGACTACAATGAGCAGTTCTTC
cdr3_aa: CSARTGRDYNEQFF

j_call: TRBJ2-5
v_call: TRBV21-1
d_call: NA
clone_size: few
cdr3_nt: TGTGCCAGCAGCAAACTAGACAGGGGTGAGACCCAGTACTTC
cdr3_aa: CASSKLDRGETQYF

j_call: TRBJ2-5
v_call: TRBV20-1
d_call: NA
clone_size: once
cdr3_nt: TGCAGTGTAAGCGGCCGGTCGGGGAGCGGGCGACAAGAGACCCAGTACTTC
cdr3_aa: CSVSGRSGSGRQETQYF